Given below is one T cell receptor beta chain in context. Its antigen is currently unknown. The data are from a study of shared clonotypes between healthy human individuals. Study-wide results and caveats: Across a handful of donors, naive CD4 shared around 5.4%, naive CD8 over 3%, memory CD4 2.3%, memory CD8 0.4%. As a rule, naive subsets had a larger estimated richness than memory subsets.

Using immunoSEQ multiplex PCR, the repertoire was profiled, and TCRdb retains in-frame clones only, with some absent. The profile shows about 2.4 million clones, just over 90% of them singletons. Sequencing used naive CD4+ T cells sorted from blood. Subset in this sample: CD45RA+ positively selected. The source of this sequence is a man between 18 and 35 years old in good health.

CDR3 sequence reads: CASREWTATQETQYF. The CDR3 DNA reads TGTGCCAGCAGGGAATGGACGGCAACCCAAGAGACCCAGTACTTC. The chain couples TRBV2 to TRBJ2-5; D is undetermined. CDR3 size: 15 residues. With 6 bases removed from V and 1 base from J, the gap between germline ends came to 15 bases. CDR1 SNHLY and CDR2 FYNNEI come from the germline V gene.